A selection of T cell receptor beta chains follows, all from one sample in a study of T-cell reconstitution after alpha-beta-depleted transplantation in children. Each CDR3 protein gets one entry after TCRdb re-called the PCR reads with MiXCR. The sample consists of 450,000 to 600,000 distinct CDR3 sequences, 10% to 13% of them appearing once. Material: PBMCs, obtained before TCRalphabeta/CD19-depleted stem cell transplant. The receptors originated from a child aged 2 to 9 with inherited bone marrow failure, due to receive a stem cell transplant. The CDR3 runs from the conserved cysteine through the conserved F or W. D genes are given only for firm matches. Some rows have no size entry. The others give once, few or many, or a class for an expanded clone.

V	size	D	J	DNA	CDR3
TRBV3-1	-	-	TRBJ2-1	TGTGCCAGCAGCCGAACGGACAGACCCAATGAGCAGTTCTTC	CASSRTDRPNEQFF
TRBV5-1	many	-	TRBJ1-1	TGCGCCAGCAGCCGAGGACCCCTTATGAACACTGAAGCTTTCTTT	CASSRGPLMNTEAFF
TRBV30	few	TRBD2	TRBJ2-1	TGTGCCTGGACAGCCGGGACTAGCGGTACGTGGTGGTACAATGAGCAGTTCTTC	CAWTAGTSGTWWYNEQFF
TRBV12-3/TRBV12-4	many	TRBD2	TRBJ2-7	TGTGCCAGCAGTGCCACCTCTAGCGGCCCCTACGAGCAGTACTTC	CASSATSSGPYEQYF
TRBV27	many	TRBD2	TRBJ2-1	TGTGCCAGCAGTCCCTACGCGGGAGCGCCCTACAATGAGCAGTTCTTC	CASSPYAGAPYNEQFF
TRBV12-3/TRBV12-4	-	-	TRBJ2-1	TGTGCCAGCAGATTGCGGGATTACAATGAGCAGTTCTTC	CASRLRDYNEQFF
TRBV5-4	once	TRBD1	TRBJ2-7	TGTGCCAGCACCTCGAACAGGGGCGCAACCTACGAGCAGTACTTC	CASTSNRGATYEQYF
TRBV24-1	many	-	TRBJ2-2	TGTGCCACCAGTGAATTCGGGAGTGGCACCGGGGAGCTGTTTTTT	CATSEFGSGTGELFF
TRBV11-2	many	-	TRBJ2-6	TGTGCCAGCAGCTCTTTCCCTGGAGTTGGGGCCAACGTCCTGACTTTC	CASSSFPGVGANVLTF
TRBV4-3	-	TRBD2	TRBJ2-1	TGCGCCAGCAGCCGAGAGACTAGCGGGGGATACAATGAGCAGTTCTTC	CASSRETSGGYNEQFF
TRBV7-9	many	-	TRBJ2-1	TGTGCCAGCAGCTCCCTTAGCGGTCCCTACAATGAGCAGTTCTTC	CASSSLSGPYNEQFF
TRBV28	many	-	TRBJ1-1	TGTGCCAGCAGTTCACCGGGACACATACCAGAAGCTTTCTTT	CASSSPGHIPEAFF
TRBV29-1	-	-	TRBJ2-7	TGCAGCGTTGTCGGGACTCCACTGGGGTACGAGCAGTACTTC	CSVVGTPLGYEQYF
TRBV24-1	many	-	TRBJ2-7	TGTGCCACCAGTGATACGAATTCCCGTGAGAGGGGCGAGCAGTACTTC	CATSDTNSRERGEQYF
TRBV4-3	many	-	TRBJ1-3	TGCGCCAGCAGCCGAGAGGGCGTGGGGGGCCCCTCTGGAAACACCATATATTTT	CASSREGVGGPSGNTIYF
TRBV12-3/TRBV12-4	-	-	TRBJ2-2	TGTGCCAGCAGATTCGGGAAGGGTTACACCGGGGAGCTGTTTTTT	CASRFGKGYTGELFF